Below are 7 T cell receptor beta chains sequenced from a single sample in a study of blood T cell repertoires in COVID-19 (TCRdb year 2020). Library construction relied on the immunoSEQ multiplex PCR assay. TCRdb limited this immuneACCESS table to in-frame rearrangements with V and J called. A share of clones is missing; checked studies link under half to unresolved V genes, and the rest is unexplained. The sample profile shows more than 300,000 clones; under 95% of them were found once. Clones ranked in the top ten supply about 18% of the sample. The specimen was PBMCs or T cells enriched from blood (not recorded which). The receptors were sampled from a woman aged 30 to 39 who had recovered from COVID-19.

The chain links TRBV20-1 to TRBJ2-4; D uncertain. Trimming cost V 3 bases and J 6 bases, with 15 bases left between them. Looked up from germline, CDR1 is DFQATT and CDR2 is SNEGSKA (reference sequence). This CDR3 comprises 14 residues. CDR3 coding DNA: TGCAGTGCTAGTTGGCCCTCTGCTAGAAACATTCAGTACTTC. Translated: CSASWPSARNIQYF.

This clone has more than one count but fewer than ten. V is TRBV5-1 and J is TRBJ2-7; TRBD1 aligns across 8 bases. The CDR3 loop spans 14 amino acids. Germline V gene sequence: CDR1 SGHRS, CDR2 YFSETQ. Trimming removed 1 base from V and 7 bases from J; junction bases left unmatched: 7. CDR3 sequence: CASSLIQGDWEQYF. CDR3 bases: TGCGCCAGCAGCTTGATACAGGGGGACTGGGAGCAGTACTTC.

The chain links TRBV7-2 to TRBJ2-7, with D possibly TRBD1 on 5 matching bases. This CDR3 has 13 amino acids. Germline lookup yields CDR1 SGHTA and CDR2 FQGNSA. Deletions cut 1 base from V and 5 bases from J, with 9 bases between. CDR3: CASSLEGLHEQYF. The CDR3 DNA is TGTGCCAGCAGCTTAGAGGGGCTGCACGAGCAGTACTTC.

The chain is built from TRBV28 and TRBJ2-4, with 8 bases that match TRBD2. The CDR3 length is 20 residues. V shed 5 bases and J 10 bases; nucleotides not matched to a gene: 28. The germline gives CDR1 MDHEN, CDR2 SYDVKM. CDR3 nucleotides: TGTGCCAGCAGTCCCCGTCACCTTGTCGGGGGGGGATGGGAAGGGAATATTCAGTACTTC. Translated: CASSPRHLVGGGWEGNIQYF.

The gene calls are TRBV4-1 and TRBJ2-1; TRBD2 is a possible D gene (5 bases). CDR1 and CDR2 from the germline V gene are MGHRA and YSYEKL. This CDR3 has 15 amino acids. The V end lost 2 bases, the J end lost 4 bases, and 12 bases lay between the germline ends. This CDR3 reads CASSQTSSPYNEQFF. CDR3 nucleotides: TGCGCCAGCAGCCAAACTAGTTCCCCTTACAATGAGCAGTTCTTC.

The rearrangement joins TRBV3-1 (or the pseudogene TRBV3-2) to TRBJ2-2, with TRBD2 matching 13 bases. J was trimmed by 2 bases and V by 2 bases; bases with no gene match: 5. The CDR3 has 18 amino acids. Germline assignment: CDR1 LGHDT and CDR2 YNNKEL (reference sequence). In DNA, the CDR3 is TGTGCCAGCAGCCAACCTACTAGCGGGGGGGCTAACACCGGGGAGCTGTTTTTT. This sequence encodes CASSQPTSGGANTGELFF.

The rearrangement joins TRBV29-1 to TRBJ1-2, with a possible D match to TRBD1 (5 bases). The germline V gene encodes CDR1 SQVTM and CDR2 ANQGSEA. The CDR3 sequence is 14 residues long. V lost 7 bases to trimming and J lost 0 bases, with 15 bases between them. CDR3 nucleotide sequence: TGCAGCGCCGGTGGCGGACAAGCTAACTATGGCTACACCTTC. It is translated as CSAGGGQANYGYTF.